This record covers a single T cell receptor (beta chain). The V end was cut by 2 bases, the J end by 1 base, with 12 bases between. Looked up from germline, CDR1 is SGHKS and CDR2 is YYEKEE (reference sequence). This CDR3 region has 15 residues. This sample stems from a study of shared clonotypes between healthy human individuals. Looking at the study overall: Every donor yielded three CD4 naive, three CD4 memory, two CD8 naive and one CD8 memory plate.

Measured with immunoSEQ multiplex PCR; TCRdb has only the in-frame clones, and not every one. The table has more than 2,000,000 clones, more than 90% seen once. All the donors were Caucasian adults who lived in Nashville, Tennessee. The split of CD4+ cells yielded CD45RA+ naive and CD45RA-negative memory subsets. The source of this sequence is a man between 18 and 29 years old in good health. The rearrangement joins TRBV5-5 to TRBJ1-2; D gene unclear. Sequenced input: naive CD4+ T cells sorted from blood. Subset indicated: CD45RA+ positively selected. The CDR3 DNA follows: TGTGCCAGCAGCTTCGCCCCATCCATTAACTATGGCTACACCTTC. Translating it yields CASSFAPSINYGYTF. The full variable domain, completed using reference TRBV5-5 and TRBJ1-2, is DAGVTQSPTHLIKTRGQQVTLRCSPISGHKSVSWYQQVLGQGPQFIFQYYEKEERGRGNFPDRFSARQFPNYSSELNVNALLLGDSALYLCASSFAPSINYGYTFGSGTRLTVV.